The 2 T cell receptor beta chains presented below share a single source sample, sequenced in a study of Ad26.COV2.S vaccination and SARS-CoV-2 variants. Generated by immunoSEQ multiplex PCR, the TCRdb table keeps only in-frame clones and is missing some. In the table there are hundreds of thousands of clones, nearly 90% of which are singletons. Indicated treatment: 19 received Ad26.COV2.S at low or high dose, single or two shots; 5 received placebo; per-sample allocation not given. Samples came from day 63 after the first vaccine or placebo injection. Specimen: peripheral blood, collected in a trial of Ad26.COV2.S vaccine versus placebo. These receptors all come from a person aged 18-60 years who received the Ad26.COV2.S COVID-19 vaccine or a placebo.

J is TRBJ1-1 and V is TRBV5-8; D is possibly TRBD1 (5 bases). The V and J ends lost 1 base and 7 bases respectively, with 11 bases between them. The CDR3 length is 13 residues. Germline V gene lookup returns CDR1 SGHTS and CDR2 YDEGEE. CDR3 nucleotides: TGTGCCAGCAGCTTGTGGGGAAGGGGTGAAGCTTTCTTT. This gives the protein CASSLWGRGEAFF.

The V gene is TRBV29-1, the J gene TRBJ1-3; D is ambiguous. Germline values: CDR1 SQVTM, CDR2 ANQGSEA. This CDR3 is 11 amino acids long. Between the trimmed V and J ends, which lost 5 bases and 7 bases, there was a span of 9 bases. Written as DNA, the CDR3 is TGCAGCGTTTCAATAGGGAACACCATATATTTT. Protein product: CSVSIGNTIYF.